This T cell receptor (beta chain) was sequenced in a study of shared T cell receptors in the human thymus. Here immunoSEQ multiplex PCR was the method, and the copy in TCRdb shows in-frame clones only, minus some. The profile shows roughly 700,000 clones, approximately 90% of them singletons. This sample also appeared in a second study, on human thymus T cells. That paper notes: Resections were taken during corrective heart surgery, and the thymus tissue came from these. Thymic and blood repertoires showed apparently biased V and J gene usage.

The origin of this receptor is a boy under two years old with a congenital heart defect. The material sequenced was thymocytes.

The CDR3 sequence is CASSPPIRTANTEAFF. CDR3 DNA: TGCGCCAGCAGTCCGCCCATTAGGACAGCTAACACTGAAGCTTTCTTT. The chain recombines TRBV23-1 with TRBJ1-1; D is possibly TRBD1 (6 bases). TRBV23-1 is sorted into the ORF group, with uncertain function. The V and J ends lost 4 bases and 2 bases respectively, with 17 bases between them. This CDR3 is 16 amino acids long.